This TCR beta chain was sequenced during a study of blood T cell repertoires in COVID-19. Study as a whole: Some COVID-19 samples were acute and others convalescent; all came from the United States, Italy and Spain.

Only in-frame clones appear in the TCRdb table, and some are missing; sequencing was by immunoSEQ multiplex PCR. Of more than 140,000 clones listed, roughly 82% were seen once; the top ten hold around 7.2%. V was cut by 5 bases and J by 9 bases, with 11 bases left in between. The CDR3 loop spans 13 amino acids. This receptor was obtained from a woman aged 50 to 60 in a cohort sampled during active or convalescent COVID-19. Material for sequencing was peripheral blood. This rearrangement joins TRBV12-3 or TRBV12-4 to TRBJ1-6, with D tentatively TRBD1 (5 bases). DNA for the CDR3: TGTGCCAGCAGTCACGACAGTTCTTCACCCCTCCACTTT. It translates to CASSHDSSSPLHF.